The rows below give T cell receptor beta chains drawn from one sample of a study of shared clonotypes between healthy human individuals. Sequenced by immunoSEQ multiplex PCR; TCRdb stores in-frame clones only, minus some. The table has a few hundred thousand clones, about nine tenths seen once; the top ten hold about 16%. Sample: memory CD8+ T cells sorted from blood. The receptors were sampled from a man between 18 and 35 years old in good health. The CDR3 runs from the conserved cysteine through the conserved F or W. The D gene is left open where the match is weak. Some rows have no size entry. The others give once, few or many, or a class for an expanded clone.

V: TRBV27
size: -
J: TRBJ2-5
D: TRBD1
DNA: TGTGCCAGCAGTTTTGGGACAGGGGGCTCAGAGACCCAGTACTTC
CDR3: CASSFGTGGSETQYF

V: TRBV10-3
size: -
J: TRBJ2-1
D: -
DNA: TGTGCCATCAGTGATGAAGGGGGCTCCTACAATGAGCAGTTCTTC
CDR3: CAISDEGGSYNEQFF

V: TRBV4-1
size: -
J: TRBJ1-4
D: -
DNA: TGCGCCAGCAGCCTCCATGAAGGAAAACTGTTTTTT
CDR3: CASSLHEGKLFF

V: TRBV18
size: -
J: TRBJ2-5
D: -
DNA: TGTGCCAGCTCACCACGGGGGATCCAAGAGACCCAGTACTTC
CDR3: CASSPRGIQETQYF

V: TRBV7-3
size: -
J: TRBJ1-1
D: -
DNA: TGTGCCAGCAGCGCCCATTCGAGCACTGAAGCTTTCTTT
CDR3: CASSAHSSTEAFF

V: TRBV5-1
size: once
J: TRBJ2-7
D: -
DNA: TGCGCCAGCAGCTTCTTGGGAGAGCAGTACTTC
CDR3: CASSFLGEQYF

V: TRBV4-3
size: -
J: TRBJ2-3
D: -
DNA: TGCGCCAGCAGCAGCCACGGGAACTACGAGGATACGCAGTATTTT
CDR3: CASSSHGNYEDTQYF

V: TRBV7-9
size: -
J: TRBJ1-2
D: -
DNA: TGTGCCAGCAGCTTAGGACAGTGGGGACACTATGGCTACACCTTC
CDR3: CASSLGQWGHYGYTF

V: TRBV5-8
size: -
J: TRBJ2-2
D: -
DNA: TGTGCCAGCACCATACTAGCTCCCCTGAGTACCGGGGAGCTGTTTTTT
CDR3: CASTILAPLSTGELFF

V: TRBV5-1
size: -
J: TRBJ2-7
D: -
DNA: TGCGCCAGCAGCTTGGAATCGCGGGTAGAGCAGTACTTC
CDR3: CASSLESRVEQYF

V: TRBV7-8
size: -
J: TRBJ2-1
D: -
DNA: TGTGCCAGCAGCCCGTTTCGGTGGAGCTCCTACAATGAGCAGTTCTTC
CDR3: CASSPFRWSSYNEQFF

V: TRBV5-1
size: -
J: TRBJ2-1
D: -
DNA: TGCGCCAGCAGCTGGGCCCGACACCTCCTCTCCTACAATGAGCAGTTCTTC
CDR3: CASSWARHLLSYNEQFF

V: TRBV10-3
size: few
J: TRBJ2-5
D: TRBD1
DNA: TGTGCCATCAGTGGGGACAGGGGTGCAGAGACCCAGTACTTC
CDR3: CAISGDRGAETQYF

V: TRBV5-6
size: once
J: TRBJ1-3
D: -
DNA: TGTGCCAGCAGCCCCGGAGGAAACACCATATATTTT
CDR3: CASSPGGNTIYF

V: TRBV13
size: -
J: TRBJ1-1
D: -
DNA: TGTGCCAGCAGCTTAGGGCGGCTTGAAGCTTTCTTT
CDR3: CASSLGRLEAFF

V: TRBV6-1
size: -
J: TRBJ2-7
D: -
DNA: TGTGCCAGTTGGGACATGGTCTACGAGCAGTACTTC
CDR3: CASWDMVYEQYF

V: TRBV7-9
size: -
J: TRBJ2-1
D: TRBD2
DNA: TGTGCCAGCAGCCCACCTACTAGCGGGAGGCTCAATGAGCAGTTCTTC
CDR3: CASSPPTSGRLNEQFF

V: TRBV19
size: -
J: TRBJ2-7
D: -
DNA: TGTGCCAGTAGTCGGAGTCCTTCCTACGAGCAGTACTTC
CDR3: CASSRSPSYEQYF

V: TRBV4-1
size: few
J: TRBJ2-7
D: -
DNA: TGCGCCAGCAGCCACCTTGGATATTCCGGGACCGAACCCTACGAGCAGTACTTC
CDR3: CASSHLGYSGTEPYEQYF

V: TRBV28
size: -
J: TRBJ1-6
D: -
DNA: TGTGCCAGCAGCGTAACTCTGGGGGGGTCGAATTCACCCCTCCACTTT
CDR3: CASSVTLGGSNSPLHF

V: TRBV4-1
size: -
J: TRBJ2-1
D: -
DNA: TGCGCCAGCAGCCAAGAAATTATTTTTGAGCAGTTCTTC
CDR3: CASSQEIIFEQFF

V: TRBV5-1
size: -
J: TRBJ1-1
D: TRBD1
DNA: TGCGCCAGCAGCTATGACAGGGTGAACACTGAAGCTTTCTTT
CDR3: CASSYDRVNTEAFF

V: TRBV7-9
size: -
J: TRBJ1-1
D: -
DNA: TGTGCCAGCAGCCCCAAACCAGGGAACACTGAAGCTTTCTTT
CDR3: CASSPKPGNTEAFF

V: TRBV28
size: -
J: TRBJ1-4
D: -
DNA: TGTGCCAGCAGTTTATCAGTGATGGGGCATGAAAAACTGTTTTTT
CDR3: CASSLSVMGHEKLFF